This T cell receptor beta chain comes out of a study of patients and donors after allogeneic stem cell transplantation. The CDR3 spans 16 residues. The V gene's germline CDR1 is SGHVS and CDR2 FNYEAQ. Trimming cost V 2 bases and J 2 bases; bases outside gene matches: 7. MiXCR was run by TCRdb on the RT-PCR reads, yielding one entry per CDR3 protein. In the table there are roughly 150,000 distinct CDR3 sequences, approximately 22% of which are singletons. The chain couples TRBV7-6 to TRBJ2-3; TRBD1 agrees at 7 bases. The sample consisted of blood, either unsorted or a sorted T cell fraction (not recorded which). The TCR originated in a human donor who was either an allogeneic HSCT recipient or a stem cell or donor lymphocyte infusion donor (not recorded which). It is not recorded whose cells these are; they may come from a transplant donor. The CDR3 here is CASSLQGGGVTDTQYF. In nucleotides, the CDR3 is TGTGCCAGCAGCTTACAAGGGGGCGGTGTCACAGATACGCAGTATTTT.